This T cell receptor beta chain was obtained from a study of PD-1 blockade in classical Hodgkin lymphoma. Whole-study results and caveats: At baseline, newly diagnosed patients reportedly showed less TCR diversity than healthy donors.

Trimming stripped 3 bases from V and 8 bases from J, with 5 bases between. The CDR3 is made up of 11 amino acids. Germline-derived CDR1 and CDR2 are SGHDT and YYEEEE. With regard to this clone: Its antigen is as yet unknown.

Measured with immunoSEQ multiplex PCR; TCRdb has only the in-frame clones, and not every one. Of about 18,000 clones in the sample, around 85% were seen once. Patients all relapsed after autologous stem cell transplantation, and there was variation in brentuximab vedotin exposure. This clonotype was sampled from a human donor with classical Hodgkin lymphoma. The chain has TRBV5-6 and TRBJ1-4; D remains unclear. The material was peripheral blood mononuclear cells (PBMCs), obtained at baseline. Here the CDR3 DNA reads TGTGCCAGCAGCTCTACCGAAAAACTGTTTTTT. Translation gives CASSSTEKLFF.